What follows are 19 T cell receptor beta chains derived from one specimen sequenced in a study of cytomegalovirus exposure and HLA in healthy donors. PCR employed 60 Vbeta and 13 Jbeta primers. The table came from immunoSEQ multiplex PCR; TCRdb's copy has only in-frame clones and leaves some out. The table lists about 90,000 clones, 76% of them singletons. Sequenced sample: PBMCs. These receptors all come from a woman aged 55-70 years in good health and CMV-seropositive.

The gene calls are TRBV2 and TRBJ2-7; D is ambiguous. Germline V gene sequence: CDR1 SNHLY, CDR2 FYNNEI. V lost 4 bases, J lost 3 bases, and 10 bases lay in between. This CDR3 has 13 residues. The CDR3 DNA follows: TGTGCCAGCAGTGGCCTTGTCAGCTACGAGCAGTACTTC. This sequence encodes CASSGLVSYEQYF.

The gene calls are TRBV19 and TRBJ1-2; D is uncertain. The V gene's germline CDR1 is LNHDA and CDR2 SQIVND (reference sequence). The CDR3 length is 15 residues. The V and J ends lost 0 bases and 5 bases respectively, with 13 bases between them. Here the CDR3 reads CASSIERLGVYGYTF. In DNA form, the CDR3 reads TGTGCCAGTAGTATAGAGCGCCTGGGCGTGTATGGCTACACCTTC.

This chain connects TRBV11-2 to TRBJ2-5; a possible D gene is TRBD2 (5 bases). This CDR3 is 14 amino acids long. The germline V gene encodes CDR1 SGHAT and CDR2 FQNNGV. V was clipped by 5 bases and J by 2 bases, with 12 bases between them. The CDR3 nucleotides are TGTGCCAGCAGCCTCACGGACTTACAAGAGACCCAGTACTTC. Translation gives CASSLTDLQETQYF.

The CDR3 sequence: CASSLEQGRNNEQFF. The CDR3 DNA reads TGTGCCAGCAGCTTAGAACAGGGGCGGAACAATGAGCAGTTCTTC. V gene TRBV7-6 combines with J gene TRBJ2-1, with 7 bases identical to TRBD1. CDR1 is SGHVS, CDR2 FNYEAQ, per germline. Unmatched junction bases numbered 5, after V lost 1 base and J lost 5 bases. There are 15 residues in the CDR3.

This clone turned up a few times. CDR3 region: CSVSPPGQGRGYGYTF. The CDR3 region has the DNA TGCAGCGTAAGCCCCCCGGGACAGGGGAGGGGCTATGGCTACACCTTC. The gene calls are TRBV29-1 and TRBJ1-2, with 10 nucleotides matching TRBD1. Germline V gene lookup returns CDR1 SQVTM and CDR2 ANQGSEA. CDR3 length: 16 residues. J gave up 4 bases and V 6 bases, and 14 bases lay outside the gene matches.

The rearrangement uses TRBV7-9 and TRBJ2-5, with TRBD2 identical over 15 bases. CDR1 is SEHNR, CDR2 FQNEAQ, per germline (reference sequence). This CDR3 has 17 amino acids. V trimming: 5 bases; J trimming: 5 bases; junction bases outside the gene matches: 9. The CDR3 spells CASSPPSGTSGGETQYF. In DNA form, the CDR3 reads TGTGCCAGCAGCCCCCCTTCCGGGACTAGCGGGGGGGAGACCCAGTACTTC.

This clone was counted between two and nine times. The rearrangement links TRBV2 to TRBJ1-1; the D gene is possibly TRBD1 (5 bases). The CDR3 spans 13 residues. The germline V and J ends were trimmed by 8 bases and 1 base, with 11 bases remaining between them. CDR1 and CDR2 from the germline V gene are SNHLY and FYNNEI. Written as DNA, the CDR3 is TGTGCCAGCCAATCGACAGAGAACACTGAAGCTTTCTTT. It encodes CASQSTENTEAFF.

CDR3 region: CASSLQSGVADTQYF. For the CDR3, the DNA is TGTGCCAGCAGCCTTCAATCGGGGGTTGCAGATACGCAGTATTTT. The chain links TRBV7-3 to TRBJ2-3; D possibly corresponds to TRBD2 (6 bases). V lost 5 bases and J lost 4, with 16 bases in between. Per the germline V gene, CDR1 is SGHTA and CDR2 is FQGTGA. The length of the CDR3 is 15 residues.

The chain links TRBV30 to TRBJ2-5, with D perhaps TRBD2 (5 bases). The J call could be wrong; TRBJ2-7 is a better fit for the DNA end. The CDR3 has 12 amino acids. CDR1 is GTSNPN, CDR2 SVGIG, per germline (reference sequence). The CDR3 nucleotides are TGTGCCTGGAGTCGAGGGAGCTACGAGCAGTACTTC. Protein: CAWSRGSYEQYF.

The chain uses TRBV18 and TRBJ2-5; 7 nucleotides match TRBD2. This CDR3 spans 16 amino acids. The V gene's germline CDR1 is KGHSH and CDR2 LQKENI. The trim removed 2 bases at V and 3 bases at J, leaving 9 bases unmatched. The CDR3 region has the DNA TGTGCCAGCTCACCAGGATTGGGACTACAGAAAGAGACCCAGTACTTC. Amino acids: CASSPGLGLQKETQYF.

V and J are TRBV5-4 and TRBJ2-4, with 12 bases identical to TRBD1. Germline V gene sequence: CDR1 SGHNT, CDR2 YYREEE (reference sequence). V lost 4 bases and J lost 5; bases outside the gene matches: 13. The CDR3 runs to 18 residues. DNA for the CDR3: TGTGCCAGCAGCGGAACCGGGACAGGGGGCGCGATTCAAAACATTCAGTACTTC. It yields the protein CASSGTGTGGAIQNIQYF.

The V call is TRBV6-5, the J call TRBJ1-1, with D possibly being TRBD1 (6 bases). Per the germline V gene, CDR1 is MNHEY and CDR2 is SVGAGI. CDR3 length: 15 residues. Trimming stripped 2 bases from V and 0 bases from J, with 10 bases between. The CDR3 sequence is CASSYRDTLNTEAFF. The CDR3 DNA reads TGTGCCAGCAGTTACCGGGACACCTTGAACACTGAAGCTTTCTTT.

The chain has TRBV19 and TRBJ1-1, with D perhaps matching TRBD1 (6 bases). V lost 7 bases and J lost 5, with 17 bases in between. Germline lookup yields CDR1 LNHDA and CDR2 SQIVND (reference sequence). This CDR3 has 14 amino acids. The CDR3 region has the DNA TGTGCCAGTAACCCCCACAGGGATGAGACTGAAGCTTTCTTT. Translating gives CASNPHRDETEAFF. Together with reference TRBV19 and TRBJ1-1, the CDR3 gives the full variable domain: DGGITQSPKYLFRKEGQNVTLSCEQNLNHDAMYWYRQDPGQGLRLIYYSQIVNDFQKGDIAEGYSVSREKKESFPLTVTSAQKNPTAFYLCASNPHRDETEAFFGQGTRLTVV.

In this sample, this clone turned up once. The junction departs from germline at one end; a sequencing error may be responsible. The V and J genes are TRBV7-9 and TRBJ1-1; D possibly corresponds to TRBD1 (5 bases). CDR3 size: 16 residues. Germline assignment: CDR1 SEHNR and CDR2 FQNEAQ (reference sequence). The CDR3 spells CSSSSQETDMNTEAFF. In nucleotides, the CDR3 is TGTTCCAGCAGCTCCCAAGAGACAGATATGAACACTGAAGCTTTCTTT. The whole variable domain, filled in from reference TRBV7-9 and TRBJ1-1, reads DTGVSQNPRHKITKRGQNVTFRCDPISEHNRLYWYRQTLGQGPEFLTYFQNEAQLEKSRLLSDRFSAERPKGSFSTLEIQRTEQGDSAMYLCSSSSQETDMNTEAFFGQGTRLTVV.

The chain joins TRBV29-1 to TRBJ2-6; 12 nucleotides line up with TRBD1. Trimming took 0 bases from V and 1 from J; bases not matched to a gene: 7. The CDR3 is 19 amino acids. Germline CDR1 SQVTM, CDR2 ANQGSEA. The CDR3 DNA sequence: TGCAGCGTTGAAGACGGGACGGGACAGGGGGCGTCTGGGGCCAACGTCCTGACTTTC. Translation gives CSVEDGTGQGASGANVLTF.

The chain recombines TRBV7-9 with TRBJ2-1, with 9 nucleotides matching TRBD2. Germline trimming cut 1 base from V and 6 bases from J; bases unmatched to any gene: 10. The V gene's germline CDR1 is SEHNR and CDR2 FQNEAQ (reference sequence). The CDR3 contains 17 residues. CDR3: CASSLDQSGTSSNEQFF. CDR3 DNA sequence: TGTGCCAGCAGCTTAGATCAAAGTGGGACTAGCAGCAATGAGCAGTTCTTC.

The chain is built from TRBV10-3 and TRBJ2-7, with D hard to call. Germline lookup yields CDR1 ENHRY and CDR2 SYGVKD. Trimming left V 6 bases short and J 6 bases short, with 15 bases between. This CDR3 has 13 residues. The DNA of the CDR3 is TGTGCCATCAGAACAACAGATACGACCGAGCAGTACTTC. Protein product: CAIRTTDTTEQYF.

In nucleotides, the CDR3 is TGTGCCAGCAGCTCCTCCAGGGAACGGTCTGGAAACACCATATATTTT. Translating gives CASSSSRERSGNTIYF. The chain has TRBV5-4 and TRBJ1-3, with a weak D call TRBD1 (5 bases). This CDR3 has 16 amino acids. The V and J ends lost 3 bases and 1 base respectively, with 14 bases between them. Germline V gene lookup returns CDR1 SGHNT and CDR2 YYREEE (reference sequence).

The chain has TRBV10-3 and TRBJ2-2; the match to TRBD2 covers 7 bases. Germline CDR1 reads ENHRY; CDR2 reads SYGVKD. CDR3 length: 14 amino acids. V trimming: 5 bases; J trimming: 1 base; junction bases outside the gene matches: 1. CDR3 in amino acids: CAISPSGNTGELFF. The CDR3, as DNA: TGTGCCATCAGTCCTAGCGGGAACACCGGGGAGCTGTTTTTT.